The source of this T cell receptor (beta chain) is a study of blood T cell repertoires in COVID-19. Study-level information: The origin of the acute and convalescent COVID-19 samples was the United States, Italy and Spain. The analysed material was cDNA or gDNA that came from T cells, B-cell-depleted T cells, or PBMCs.

In the original workflow: Scientists estimated how many nucleated cells there were by amplifying reference gene primers. Measured with immunoSEQ multiplex PCR; TCRdb has only the in-frame clones, and not every one. The V and J calls and clone size are taken from that table; D and trimming were inferred from the DNA. Among fewer than 75,000 clones listed, 86% were seen once. The CDR3 is 16 residues long. The V and J ends lost 4 bases and 3 bases respectively, with 15 bases between them. Germline assignment: CDR1 LGHNA and CDR2 YSLEER. This chain links TRBV4-3 with TRBJ2-2; a weak D match, TRBD1 (7 bases). Sequencing input: peripheral blood. The clonotype was recovered from a man in his forties or fifties with active COVID-19. The CDR3 sequence: CASSPATGTHTGELFF. The DNA of the CDR3 is TGCGCCAGCAGCCCAGCGACAGGGACTCACACCGGGGAGCTGTTTTTT.